The 28 T cell receptor beta chains in this list originate from one sample, sequenced in a study of breast tumors, draining lymph nodes, adjacent tissues. The lymph nodes were axillary draining lymph nodes from breast cancer patients. TCRdb reanalysed the multiplex PCR reads using MiXCR and keeps one entry per CDR3 protein. The sample lists about 270,000 distinct CDR3 sequences, 30% seen once, with more than 0.85% in the top ten. Input material: axillary lymph node tissue. All receptors derive from a female donor with breast cancer. Some clones in this sample may be carry-over from other donors' samples.

This clonotype was detected many times. The gene calls are TRBV4-3 and TRBJ2-1; 9 bases fit TRBD1. CDR3 size: 14 residues. Germline V gene lookup returns CDR1 LGHNA and CDR2 YSLEER. V trimming: 0 bases; J trimming: 8 bases; junction bases outside the gene matches: 2. The CDR3 loop is CASSQETGGDEQFF. The CDR3 nucleotides read TGCGCCAGCAGCCAAGAGACAGGGGGGGATGAGCAGTTCTTC.

The gene calls are TRBV4-1 and TRBJ2-5; TRBD2 matches 12 bases. V trimming: 0 bases; J trimming: 9 bases; junction bases outside the gene matches: 5. Germline CDR1 is MGHRA and CDR2 is YSYEKL. CDR3 length: 15 residues. CDR3 protein: CASSQDRTSGTAQYF. The CDR3 nucleotides are TGCGCCAGCAGCCAAGATCGGACTAGCGGGACAGCCCAGTACTTC.

This clonotype was counted a few times. This sequence joins TRBV27 and TRBJ1-6, with 7 bases that match TRBD1. CDR3 length: 17 residues. Trimming at V came to 0 bases and at J to 4 bases, leaving 6 bases not matched to a gene. The germline gives CDR1 MNHEY, CDR2 SMNVEV (reference sequence). The CDR3: CASSLSGDSFYNSPLHF. The CDR3 region has the DNA TGTGCCAGCAGTTTATCAGGGGACAGCTTTTATAATTCACCCCTCCACTTT.

To note about this clonotype: Its ends do not fully match the called genes, so a read error is possible. This chain links TRBV11-3 with TRBJ1-6; D not resolved. Germline V gene data show CDR1 as SGHNT and CDR2 as YENEEA. The CDR3 extends over 14 amino acids. CDR3 nucleotide sequence: TGTGCCAGCGGCGCCCGGGAAAACAATTCACCCCTCCATTTT. Translating gives CASGARENNSPLHF. Complete variable domain (other parts from reference TRBV11-3 and TRBJ1-6): EAGVVQSPRYKIIEKKQPVAFWCNPISGHNTLYWYLQNLGQGPELLIRYENEEAVDDSQLPKDRFSAERLKGVDSTLKIQPAELGDSAVYLCASGARENNSPLHFGNGTRLTVT.

The rearrangement uses TRBV15 and TRBJ1-6; weak D call: TRBD1 (5 bases). Germline V gives CDR1 LNHNV, CDR2 YYDKDF (reference sequence). CDR3 length: 16 residues. With 0 bases removed from V and 10 bases from J, the gap between germline ends came to 16 bases. This chain's CDR3 is CATSRDPARGASPLHF. In nucleotides, the CDR3 is TGTGCCACCAGCAGAGATCCGGCGAGGGGCGCGTCACCCCTCCACTTT.

The table lists this clonotype with many counts. This chain links TRBV2 with TRBJ2-3; weak D call: TRBD2 (6 bases). Germline CDR1 reads SNHLY; CDR2 reads FYNNEI. This CDR3 is 16 amino acids long. V was clipped by 3 bases and J by 1 base, with 14 bases between them. The CDR3: CASSEVGGPGTDTQYF. The CDR3 bases are TGTGCCAGCAGTGAGGTAGGAGGGCCCGGCACAGATACGCAGTATTTT. The whole variable domain, filled in from reference TRBV2 and TRBJ2-3, reads EPEVTQTPSHQVTQMGQEVILRCVPISNHLYFYWYRQILGQKVEFLVSFYNNEISEKSEIFDDQFSVERPDGSNFTLKIRSTKLEDSAMYFCASSEVGGPGTDTQYFGPGTRLTVL.

The chain is built from TRBV25-1 and TRBJ2-1; TRBD1 matches at 9 bases. The CDR3 is made up of 16 amino acids. Germline V CDR1 and CDR2: MGHDK, SYGVNS. Trimming cost V 5 bases and J 12 bases; bases outside gene matches: 17. CDR3 bases: TGTGCCAGCAGTTCTCCCGGGACAGGGATTATCTATGGGCAGTTCTTC. Amino acids: CASSSPGTGIIYGQFF.

This clonotype was found many times. The rearrangement links TRBV20-1 to TRBJ2-3; 8 bases are a match to TRBD1. This CDR3 has 17 residues. CDR1 is DFQATT, CDR2 SNEGSKA, per germline (reference sequence). V lost 2 bases, J lost 4 bases, and 14 bases stayed unmatched. This CDR3 reads CSARPMTGTGHSDTQYF. The CDR3 nucleotides are TGCAGTGCTAGACCCATGACCGGGACAGGTCATTCAGATACGCAGTATTTT.

This clonotype was seen at least ten times. The chain employs TRBV5-6 and TRBJ2-7; 9 nucleotides match TRBD1. The V gene end was trimmed by 1 base and the J gene end by 2 bases; junction bases not matched to a gene: 7. The CDR3 length is 16 residues. Germline loops: CDR1 SGHDT, CDR2 YYEEEE. Here the CDR3 reads CASSLTIQGATYEQYF. CDR3 DNA sequence: TGTGCCAGCAGCTTGACCATACAGGGGGCTACCTACGAGCAGTACTTC.

This clonotype appeared many times. This chain's CDR3 is CASRPGLAGATSTDTQYF. The CDR3 nucleotides read TGTGCCAGCAGGCCGGGACTAGCGGGAGCTACTAGCACAGATACGCAGTATTTT. The gene calls are TRBV4-2 and TRBJ2-3; 14 bases line up with TRBD2. Germline lookup yields CDR1 LGHNA and CDR2 YNFKEQ. The CDR3 has 18 residues. Germline trimming cut 6 bases from V and 0 bases from J; bases unmatched to any gene: 8.

In its sample, this clonotype was seen many times. The V and J genes are TRBV7-6 and TRBJ2-1, with D unresolved. Germline CDR1 SGHVS, CDR2 FNYEAQ. Trimming stripped 4 bases from V and 7 bases from J, with 11 bases between. The CDR3 spans 13 residues. In nucleotides, the CDR3 is TGTGCCAGCAGCTCTCAGACTGGAAATGAGCAGTTCTTC. Amino acids: CASSSQTGNEQFF.

This clonotype was observed many times. The CDR3: CASDQEAGGFYNEQFF. For the CDR3, the DNA is TGTGCCAGCGATCAAGAAGCGGGAGGATTCTACAATGAGCAGTTCTTC. This chain joins TRBV12-3 or TRBV12-4 and TRBJ2-1; 9 bases agree with TRBD2. Trimming cost V 8 bases and J 3 bases; bases outside gene matches: 11. This CDR3 contains 16 residues.

This clonotype was counted only a few times. The chain has TRBV5-6 and TRBJ2-5, with TRBD2 matching 7 bases. J was trimmed by 3 bases and V by 1 base; bases with no gene match: 6. The V gene's germline CDR1 is SGHDT and CDR2 YYEEEE. This CDR3 has 15 residues. The CDR3, as DNA: TGTGCCAGCAGCTTGTTAGCGGCGGGGGAAGAGACCCAGTACTTC. It encodes CASSLLAAGEETQYF.

About this clonotype itself: At one boundary the junction diverges from the germline segment, which might be a read error. The chain employs TRBV19 and TRBJ1-4; D gene unclear. From germline, CDR1 is LNHDA and CDR2 SQIVND (reference sequence). CDR3 length equals 15 residues. The CDR3 loop is CASRIAGGITGEEEF. DNA of the CDR3: TGTGCCAGTAGGATAGCGGGAGGGATCACCGGGGAGGAGGAATTT.

This chain links TRBV7-9 with TRBJ1-6; D is unclear. This CDR3 has 12 amino acids. Trimming removed 8 bases at V and 5 bases at J, with 7 bases between. Germline V lookup: CDR1 SEHNR, CDR2 FQNEAQ (reference sequence). In DNA form, the CDR3 reads TGTGCCAGCTGGGATAATAATTCACCCCTCCACTTT. Translation: CASWDNNSPLHF.

The rearrangement uses TRBV6-2 or TRBV6-3 and TRBJ2-2; D is uncertain. CDR3 length equals 12 residues. The V gene's germline CDR1 is MNHEY and CDR2 SVGEGT. With 3 bases removed from V and 7 bases from J, the gap between germline ends came to 6 bases. CDR3 sequence: CASSYIIGELFF. As DNA, the CDR3 is TGTGCCAGCAGTTATATAATCGGGGAGCTGTTTTTT.

This clonotype was found a few times. A read error may explain this, as a much larger clone is one base away. Without the conserved terminal phenylalanine or tryptophan, this CDR3 likely stems from a read error. The rearrangement uses TRBV9 and TRBJ1-4, with no clear D. Germline-derived CDR1 and CDR2 are SGDLS and YYNGEE. Trimming removed 3 bases from V and 8 bases from J, with 14 bases in between. CDR3 size: 14 residues. CDR3 coding DNA: TGTGCCAGCAGCGAAGGGAGTCTAGGAGAAAAACTGTTTCTT. Translated, it gives CASSEGSLGEKLFL.

At least ten counts were recorded for this clonotype. V is TRBV9 and J is TRBJ1-6, with 9 positions matching TRBD1. Germline CDR1 is SGDLS and CDR2 is YYNGEE. CDR3 length equals 13 residues. Unmatched junction bases numbered 7, after V lost 10 bases and J lost 8 bases. The CDR3, as DNA: TGTGCCTCCACAGGGGGCAGAGATTCACCCCTCCACTTT. Translating gives CASTGGRDSPLHF.

The chain recombines TRBV6-2 or TRBV6-3 with TRBJ2-3; 9 bases are shared with TRBD2. The length of the CDR3 is 17 residues. CDR1 and CDR2 (germline): MNHEY, SVGEGT. V was clipped by 0 bases and J by 4 bases; unmatched bases: 8. The CDR3 coding sequence is TGTGCCAGCAGTTACTCGGGCCTAGCGGGAAGTTCAGATACGCAGTATTTT. This translates into CASSYSGLAGSSDTQYF.

A remark on this clonotype: One end of the junction is discordant with germline, which a read error may explain. The rearrangement uses TRBV7-3 and TRBJ2-5; 8 positions match TRBD2. The CDR3 runs to 15 residues. Germline assignment: CDR1 SGHTA and CDR2 FQGTGA. CDR3 nucleotides: TGTGCCAGCAGCTTAAGAGCGGGAGCTGGAGAGACCCAGCACTTC. Translation gives CASSLRAGAGETQHF.

This clonotype was observed many times. The chain uses TRBV20-1 and TRBJ2-3; 9 bases line up with TRBD2. This CDR3 is 20 amino acids long. Trimming cost V 1 base and J 3 bases; bases outside gene matches: 20. In germline, CDR1 is DFQATT, CDR2 SNEGSKA (reference sequence). CDR3 nucleotide sequence: TGCAGTGCTAGAGGTGGGGGCAGGGGGTTGTTAGCGGGAGAAACAGATACGCAGTATTTT. Its translation: CSARGGGRGLLAGETDTQYF.

A remark on this clonotype: This may stem from a read error, because a much larger clone lies one nucleotide away. The J gene is TRBJ2-3, the V gene TRBV11-2; possibly TRBD1 for D (5 bases). The CDR3 loop spans 13 amino acids. The germline V gene has CDR1 SGHAT and CDR2 FQNNGV. The CDR3 here is CAGSLEQVNTQYF. The CDR3 bases are TGTGCCGGCAGCTTAGAACAGGTCAATACGCAGTATTTT. Filled out from reference TRBV11-2 and TRBJ2-3, the complete variable domain reads EAGVAQSPRYKIIEKRQSVAFWCNPISGHATLYWYQQILGQGPKLLIQFQNNGVVDDSQLPKDRFSAERLKGVDSTLKIQPAKLEDSAVYLCAGSLEQVNTQYFGPGTRLTVL.

Note on this clonotype: Since a much larger clone is just one base distant, this may be a read error. Here the CDR3 DNA reads TGTGCCAGCAGCCGCACTCTACTAGCGACCACCGAGGAGCTGTTTTTT. This encodes CASSRTLLATTEELFF. The gene calls are TRBV5-5 and TRBJ2-2, with 7 bases that match TRBD2. Looked up from germline, CDR1 is SGHKS and CDR2 is YYEKEE (reference sequence). CDR3 size: 16 residues.

With regard to this clonotype: A read error is possible here, since a much larger clone lies one base away. This chain uses TRBV5-1 with TRBJ2-2, with TRBD2 matching 14 bases. The CDR3 covers 15 residues. V shed 3 bases, J shed 13 bases, and the junction held 8 bases outside the gene matches. Germline loops: CDR1 SGHRS, CDR2 YFSETQ. The CDR3 region is CASSSGLAGVWGLFF. The CDR3 nucleotides read TGCGCCAGCAGCTCGGGACTAGCGGGAGTATGGGGGCTGTTTTTT.

At least ten counts were recorded for this clonotype. The V and J genes are TRBV20-1 and TRBJ2-3; 12 positions agree with TRBD2. The CDR3 runs 16 residues. Losses at the gene ends were 5 bases for V and 6 bases for J; bases not matched to a gene: 12. Germline assignment: CDR1 DFQATT and CDR2 SNEGSKA (reference sequence). CDR3 in DNA: TGCAGTGCTCGAACTAGCGGGAGGTTCCTCGGGGATACGCAGTATTTT. Translating gives CSARTSGRFLGDTQYF.

This clonotype has a count of ten or more. This chain uses TRBV7-2 with TRBJ2-5; D may be TRBD2 (6 bases). The CDR3 length is 15 residues. V was cut by 1 base and J by 5 bases, with 14 bases left in between. The germline V gene has CDR1 SGHTA and CDR2 FQGNSA. The CDR3 spells CASSLVVGSGETQYF. In DNA, the CDR3 is TGTGCCAGCAGCTTAGTCGTAGGGAGCGGGGAGACCCAGTACTTC.

This clonotype was detected many times. The chain uses TRBV9 and TRBJ2-1; 7 bases agree with TRBD2. Germline assignment: CDR1 SGDLS and CDR2 YYNGEE. V dropped 0 bases and J dropped 7; count of bases not matched to a gene: 7. The CDR3 sequence is 15 residues long. CDR3 in amino acids: CASSVGLAESNEQFF. The CDR3, as DNA: TGTGCCAGCAGCGTAGGACTAGCAGAGAGTAATGAGCAGTTCTTC.

This clonotype was recorded at least ten times. The chain carries TRBV5-1 and TRBJ2-5; TRBD2 aligns across 9 bases. CDR3 size: 16 residues. Germline V CDR1 and CDR2: SGHRS, YFSETQ. With 0 bases clipped from V and 4 bases from J, the junction kept 7 bases outside the gene matches. This CDR3 is CASSLAGGRAGETQYF. The CDR3 DNA reads TGCGCCAGCAGCTTGGCGGGCGGGAGGGCCGGAGAGACCCAGTACTTC.